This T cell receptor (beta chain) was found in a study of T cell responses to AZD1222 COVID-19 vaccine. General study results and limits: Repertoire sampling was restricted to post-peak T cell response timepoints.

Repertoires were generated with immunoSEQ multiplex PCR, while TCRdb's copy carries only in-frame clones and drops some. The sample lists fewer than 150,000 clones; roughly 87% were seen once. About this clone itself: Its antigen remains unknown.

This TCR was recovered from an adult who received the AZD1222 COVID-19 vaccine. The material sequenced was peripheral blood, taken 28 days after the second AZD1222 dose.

CDR3 sequence: CASSSERAIYF. DNA for the CDR3: TGTGCCAGCAGTTCCGAAAGGGCCATATATTTT. The chain uses TRBV12-3 or TRBV12-4 and TRBJ1-3; no reliable D call. V lost 4 bases, J lost 11 bases, and 9 bases lay in between. The CDR3 is 11 residues long.